This TCR beta chain comes out of a study of technical replicates of blood from several donors. TCRdb's copy holds only in-frame clones and misses some; the assay was immunoSEQ multiplex PCR. This sample yields tens of thousands of clones, of which about 95% are seen a single time; approximately 0.26% belongs to the top ten. Germline lookup yields CDR1 SGHNT and CDR2 YYREEE (reference sequence). The CDR3 has 13 amino acids. Trimming cost V 4 bases and J 7 bases, with 14 bases left between them. Sequenced input: T cells isolated from PBMCs. The receptor comes from a human donor in good health. The rearrangement links TRBV5-4 to TRBJ1-1; a possible D gene is TRBD1 (6 bases). CDR3 bases: TGTGCCAGCAGCATACAGGGTAGAATTGAAGCTTTCTTT. This encodes CASSIQGRIEAFF.